This TCR beta chain is drawn from a study of T cells in Graves' hyperthyroidism and ophthalmopathy. Using RNA transcripts as the source, TCR beta CDR3 regions were amplified. Researchers ran a first-round RT-PCR on the TCR CDR3 using the HTBI primer set. A single record per CDR3 protein comes from TCRdb applying MiXCR to the multiplex PCR reads. The sample holds roughly 360,000 distinct CDR3 sequences; roughly 14% are singletons and the top ten take around 20%. In this sample, this clonotype turned up many times. The CDR3 runs to 12 residues. Germline-derived CDR1 and CDR2 are SGHRS and YFSETQ. With 3 bases removed from V and 6 bases from J, the gap between germline ends came to 9 bases.

This chain links TRBV5-1 with TRBJ1-1; D not certain. Sequenced: blood. This receptor was obtained from a man in his thirties or forties with Graves' hyperthyroidism that later progressed to Graves' ophthalmopathy. CDR3 bases: TGCGCCAGCAGCTCCGTAGGCTCTGAAGCTTTCTTT. Translating gives CASSSVGSEAFF.